These T cell receptor beta chains were read from a single sample in a study of blood T cell repertoires in COVID-19. Profiled with immunoSEQ multiplex PCR; TCRdb holds only in-frame clones, not every one. The sample yields more than 35,000 clones, around 80% seen once. The sequenced sample consisted of peripheral blood. Receptors were obtained from a man between 65 and 85 years old with acute or convalescent COVID-19. CDR3s include the opening cysteine and the closing phenylalanine or tryptophan. Each record gives: J gene, clone size, D gene, V gene, CDR3 DNA, CDR3 protein. The D gene is left open where the match is weak. Not every row has a clone size; where given, it reads once, few, many or a size class.

>TRBJ1-1|.|.|TRBV27
TGTGCCAGCAGCAAAATAATGCAATCAGGCTGGTCCACTGAAGCTTTCTTT
CASSKIMQSGWSTEAFF
>TRBJ1-3|.|.|TRBV28
TGTGCCAGCAGTAGTTCACGACACTCTGGAAACACCATATATTTT
CASSSSRHSGNTIYF
>TRBJ2-1|.|.|TRBV4-3
TGCGCCAGCAGCCAGGCAGGGTTTAAGGGGCAGTTCTTC
CASSQAGFKGQFF
>TRBJ1-1|few|.|TRBV19
TGTGCCAGTAGTATAGGGAGGACTGAAGCTTTCTTT
CASSIGRTEAFF
>TRBJ1-4|.|.|TRBV19
TGTGCCAGTAGTAAGGGACAATACAATGAAAAACTGTTTTTT
CASSKGQYNEKLFF
>TRBJ2-1|.|TRBD2|TRBV2
TGTGCCAGCAGTTTTGTCCAAGGGACTAGCGGGCGTCAGTTCTTC
CASSFVQGTSGRQFF
>TRBJ1-1|few|TRBD1|TRBV30
TGTGCTCTGGGACAGGGAGTGATGAACACTGAAGCTTTCTTT
CALGQGVMNTEAFF
>TRBJ1-2|once|.|TRBV3-1/TRBV3-2
TGTGCCAGCACCCCCCGCGGGGGGTATGGCTACACCTTC
CASTPRGGYGYTF
>TRBJ1-2|.|.|TRBV12-3/TRBV12-4
TGTGCCAGCAGTTTTAACAGAGAGTATGGCTACACCTTC
CASSFNREYGYTF
>TRBJ2-7|.|.|TRBV12-3/TRBV12-4
TGTGCCAGCAGTTTTCAGGGGTTCGAGCAGTACTTC
CASSFQGFEQYF
>TRBJ1-2|.|.|TRBV5-1
TGCGCCAGCAGCCTAAGCCGACCAGGGGAGAGGGGAAACTATGGCTACACCTTC
CASSLSRPGERGNYGYTF
>TRBJ1-4|.|.|TRBV10-2
TGCGCCAGCAGGCAGGGACAATTCAATGAAAAACTGTTTTTT
CASRQGQFNEKLFF
>TRBJ1-2|.|.|TRBV7-9
TGTGCCAGCAGCGCCCAGACAAGTGGCTACACCTTC
CASSAQTSGYTF
>TRBJ1-4|.|.|TRBV11-2
TGTGCCAGCAGCCAAGACAGAGTCAATGAAAAACTGTTTTTT
CASSQDRVNEKLFF
>TRBJ1-5|.|.|TRBV25-1
TGTGCCAGCTCCGGATCAGACACTAGCAATCAGCCCCAGCATTTT
CASSGSDTSNQPQHF
>TRBJ2-1|.|TRBD2|TRBV5-1
TGCGCCAGCAGCCAGGGACTAGCGGGAACTAATGAGCAGTTCTTC
CASSQGLAGTNEQFF
>TRBJ2-3|.|.|TRBV5-1
TGCGCCAGCAGGGAGGGGCATAGCACAGATACGCAGTATTTT
CASREGHSTDTQYF
>TRBJ2-7|.|TRBD1|TRBV29-1
TGCAGCGTTGTTCGGGACAGGGGTAATGAGCAGTACTTC
CSVVRDRGNEQYF
>TRBJ1-3|.|.|TRBV7-9
TGTGCCAGCAGCTCCCACAACTCTGGAAACACCATATATTTT
CASSSHNSGNTIYF
>TRBJ1-1|.|TRBD1|TRBV30
TGTGCCTGGAGAACAGGGGGCTCGGCGAACACTGAAGCTTTCTTT
CAWRTGGSANTEAFF
>TRBJ2-3|.|TRBD2|TRBV4-1
TGCGCCAGCAGCTCAATCGGAGGGAGGGCTGGCACAGATACGCAGTATTTT
CASSSIGGRAGTDTQYF
>TRBJ2-6|.|TRBD1|TRBV30
TGTGCCTGGGGACAGGGGTCCGGGGCCAACGTCCTGACTTTC
CAWGQGSGANVLTF
>TRBJ1-4|.|TRBD1|TRBV29-1
TGCAGCGTTGGACAGGGGGATGAAAAACTGTTTTTT
CSVGQGDEKLFF
>TRBJ1-5|.|.|TRBV18
TGTGCCAGCTCACGGTTTGGGGGGTCGGGCCAGCCCCAGCATTTT
CASSRFGGSGQPQHF
>TRBJ1-1|.|.|TRBV7-9
TGTGCCAGCTTGAGGGCTTCGGACACTGAAGCTTTCTTT
CASLRASDTEAFF
>TRBJ1-2|.|TRBD1|TRBV28
TGTGCCAGCATCCCCGGGACAGGGGGTTCCCATGGCTACACCTTC
CASIPGTGGSHGYTF
>TRBJ1-6|.|.|TRBV27
TGTGCCAGCAGTTTGGGAGCAGGGGTTTCACCCCTCCACTTT
CASSLGAGVSPLHF
>TRBJ2-5|.|.|TRBV19
TGTGCCAGTAGTACGGGGACTTCGGGGCAAGAGACCCAGTACTTC
CASSTGTSGQETQYF
>TRBJ2-3|.|.|TRBV28
TGTGCCAGCAGTTTGCGAGAAGGGGCAGATACGCAGTATTTT
CASSLREGADTQYF
>TRBJ2-1|.|TRBD2|TRBV3-1/TRBV3-2
TGTGCCAGCAGCCAAGTTTTGCGACTAGCGGACAATGAGCAGTTCTTC
CASSQVLRLADNEQFF
>TRBJ1-6|.|TRBD1|TRBV7-2
TGTGCCAGCAGCTCCCCGGACAGGGGTAATTCACCCCTCCACTTT
CASSSPDRGNSPLHF
>TRBJ1-2|.|TRBD1|TRBV19
TGTGCCAGTAGGGGGGACAGGGTCCATGGCTACACCTTC
CASRGDRVHGYTF
>TRBJ1-5|.|TRBD1|TRBV7-2
TGTGCCAGCAGCTTCAGGACAGGGGTGGGTCAGCCCCAGCATTTT
CASSFRTGVGQPQHF
>TRBJ1-5|few|TRBD1|TRBV9
TGTGCCAGCAGCGAGGGACAGGGGAATCAGCCCCAGCATTTT
CASSEGQGNQPQHF
>TRBJ1-2|.|TRBD1|TRBV30
TGTGCCTGGAGGGCCAAACAGGGGAGCGGGAACTATGGCTACACCTTC
CAWRAKQGSGNYGYTF
>TRBJ1-1|few|TRBD1|TRBV9
TGTGCCAGCAGCGTGACTTACAGGGGGCCAACTGAAGCTTTCTTT
CASSVTYRGPTEAFF
>TRBJ1-2|.|TRBD1|TRBV6-5
TGTGCCAGCAGTTACTTCGGGACAGGGGACGGCTACACCTTC
CASSYFGTGDGYTF
>TRBJ2-7|.|TRBD2|TRBV7-2
TGTGCCAGCAGCTTAGTGGCTAGCGGGAGGAACTACGCGCAGTACTTC
CASSLVASGRNYAQYF
>TRBJ1-5|once|.|TRBV30
TGTGCCTGGAGTGTAAACTCTCTTAGCAATCAGCCCCAGCATTTT
CAWSVNSLSNQPQHF
>TRBJ2-7|.|TRBD1|TRBV28
TGTGCCAGCAGTTTAGGTAGGACAGGATCCTACGAGCAGTACTTC
CASSLGRTGSYEQYF
>TRBJ2-7|few|TRBD1|TRBV10-1
TGCGCCAACGGAACCCCGGGACAGGGAGTGAGATTAAGCTCCTACGAGCAGTACTTC
CANGTPGQGVRLSSYEQYF
>TRBJ1-2|.|TRBD1|TRBV27
TGTGCCAGCAGTCGGGACAGCTTCTATGGCTACACCTTC
CASSRDSFYGYTF
>TRBJ2-7|.|TRBD2|TRBV19
TGTGCCAGTAGTAGGTTAGCGGGAGATTACGAGCAGTACTTC
CASSRLAGDYEQYF